This passage covers 3 T cell receptor beta chains from one sample sequenced in a study of cytomegalovirus exposure and HLA in healthy donors. Profiled with immunoSEQ multiplex PCR; TCRdb holds only in-frame clones, not every one. The repertoire has about 200,000 clones, roughly 91% of them found once; the top ten carry approximately 2%. Sequencing was done on a sample of PBMCs. The source is a woman under 30 in good health and CMV-seropositive.

In its sample, this clone was seen a few times. The V and J genes are TRBV30 and TRBJ2-7; D is ambiguous. Deletions cut 3 bases from V and 0 bases from J, with 9 bases between. The CDR3 totals 13 residues. Germline loops: CDR1 GTSNPN, CDR2 SVGIG (reference sequence). The CDR3 coding sequence is TGTGCCTGGAGCTTGTTGAGCTCCTACGAGCAGTACTTC. Translation: CAWSLLSSYEQYF. Full variable domain (outside the CDR3, taken from reference TRBV30 and TRBJ2-7): SQTIHQWPATLVQPVGSPLSLECTVEGTSNPNLYWYRQAAGRGLQLLFYSVGIGQISSEVPQNLSASRPQDRQFILSSKKLLLSDSGFYLCAWSLLSSYEQYFGPGTRLTVT.

This chain links TRBV2 with TRBJ2-7; D possibly corresponds to TRBD1 (6 bases). Trimming took 6 bases from V and 1 from J, leaving 10 bases between them. The germline gives CDR1 SNHLY, CDR2 FYNNEI. The CDR3 length is 13 residues. The CDR3 reads CASRTTGSYEQYF. The CDR3 DNA reads TGTGCCAGCAGGACGACAGGTTCCTACGAGCAGTACTTC. The whole variable domain, filled in from reference TRBV2 and TRBJ2-7, reads EPEVTQTPSHQVTQMGQEVILRCVPISNHLYFYWYRQILGQKVEFLVSFYNNEISEKSEIFDDQFSVERPDGSNFTLKIRSTKLEDSAMYFCASRTTGSYEQYFGPGTRLTVT.

J is TRBJ1-3 and V is TRBV6-6; D gene ambiguous. Germline V lookup: CDR1 MNHNY, CDR2 SVGAGI (reference sequence). This CDR3 is built from 14 residues. With 7 bases removed from V and 4 bases from J, the gap between germline ends came to 14 bases. The CDR3 DNA is TGTGCCAGCATCCCCGGAGGATCCGGAAACACCATATATTTT. This encodes CASIPGGSGNTIYF.